One and the same sample provided the 14 T cell receptor beta chains below, sequenced in a study of Siglec-9 on CD8 T cells in melanoma. Data came from immunoSEQ multiplex PCR; TCRdb stores just in-frame clones and leaves some out. The sample has some 37,000 clones; about 80% are singletons. Sequenced: Siglec-9- CD8+ T cells sorted from blood. The receptors were sampled from a human donor in good health.

The rearrangement uses TRBV23-1 and TRBJ2-7; 12 bases align to TRBD1. TRBV23-1 falls under the ORF class, with uncertain function. J was trimmed by 9 bases and V by 2 bases; bases with no gene match: 8. The CDR3 length is 15 residues. The CDR3 DNA is TGCGCCAGCAGTCAACCCCGGGACAGGGGGCTTGGGCAGTACTTC. This codes for CASSQPRDRGLGQYF.

The gene calls are TRBV9 and TRBJ1-3; D not resolved. The CDR3 length is 15 residues. CDR1 is SGDLS, CDR2 YYNGEE, per germline. V was cut by 4 bases and J by 0 bases, with 11 bases left in between. CDR3 sequence (DNA): TGTGCCAGCAGCCCTCGGGCCACCTCTGGAAACACCATATATTTT. Protein sequence: CASSPRATSGNTIYF. Drawing the rest from reference TRBV9 and TRBJ1-3, the complete variable domain is DSGVTQTPKHLITATGQRVTLRCSPRSGDLSVYWYQQSLDQGLQFLIQYYNGEERAKGNILERFSAQQFPDLHSELNLSSLELGDSALYFCASSPRATSGNTIYFGEGSWLTVV.

The chain carries TRBV4-2 and TRBJ2-1; 10 bases fit TRBD2. CDR1 LGHNA and CDR2 YNFKEQ come from the germline V gene. The CDR3 consists of 16 residues. V was pared by 0 bases and J by 6 bases, with 5 bases of the junction left unmatched. As DNA, the CDR3 is TGTGCCAGCAGCCAAGAATTAGCGGGGGGATTCAATGAGCAGTTCTTC. It specifies CASSQELAGGFNEQFF.

This clone was detected a few times. This specimen includes other DNA sequences encoding the same CDR3. The chain joins TRBV5-6 to TRBJ1-2, with 11 bases identical to TRBD1. CDR3 length: 14 amino acids. CDR1 SGHDT and CDR2 YYEEEE come from the germline V gene. With V trimmed by 3 bases and J by 5 bases, 3 bases remained unmatched. As DNA, the CDR3 is TGTGCCAGCAGCTCCGGGACAGGGGGTTATGGCTACACCTTC. This sequence encodes CASSSGTGGYGYTF.

This chain connects TRBV27 to TRBJ1-2; possibly TRBD1 for D (5 bases). This CDR3 has 15 residues. CDR1 is MNHEY, CDR2 SMNVEV, per germline (reference sequence). V lost 6 bases to trimming and J lost 4 bases, with 18 bases between them. CDR3 sequence: CASRPMGGGSYGYTF. The CDR3 coding sequence is TGTGCCAGCAGGCCGATGGGGGGTGGAAGCTATGGCTACACCTTC.

This chain joins TRBV6-1 and TRBJ1-1, with D unclear. Trimming cost V 7 bases and J 0 bases, with 6 bases left between them. The length of the CDR3 is 12 residues. Germline V gene sequence: CDR1 MNHNS, CDR2 SASEGT. CDR3 DNA sequence: TGTGCCAGCACGGGTATGAACACTGAAGCTTTCTTT. The encoded protein is CASTGMNTEAFF.

J is TRBJ1-1 and V is TRBV18; a possible D gene is TRBD1 (5 bases). Germline lookup yields CDR1 KGHSH and CDR2 LQKENI. V shed 3 bases and J shed 1 base, with 9 bases lying between them. This CDR3 region has 14 residues. The CDR3: CASSPDSQNTEAFF. As DNA, the CDR3 is TGTGCCAGCTCACCCGACAGCCAGAACACTGAAGCTTTCTTT.

This chain uses TRBV19 with TRBJ2-1, with 8 bases matching TRBD1. Looked up from germline, CDR1 is LNHDA and CDR2 is SQIVND (reference sequence). Losses at the gene ends were 4 bases for V and 2 bases for J; bases not matched to a gene: 1. This CDR3 has 14 residues. The CDR3 sequence is CASSTDRAYNEQFF. CDR3 nucleotide sequence: TGTGCCAGTAGTACGGACAGGGCCTACAATGAGCAGTTCTTC.

The chain links TRBV6-4 to TRBJ2-3; 8 bases align to TRBD2. Germline assignment: CDR1 MRHNA and CDR2 SNTAGT. This CDR3 contains 15 residues. After removal of 3 bases from V and 2 bases from J, the junction contained 4 bases not matched to a gene. The CDR3 DNA reads TGTGCCAGCAGTGAATCTAGCGGGCCCACAGATACGCAGTATTTT. Translation gives CASSESSGPTDTQYF.

The V call is TRBV5-6, the J call TRBJ1-2; D possibly corresponds to TRBD1 (5 bases). The V end lost 6 bases, the J end lost 4 bases, and 22 bases lay between the germline ends. The CDR3 length is 16 residues. From germline, CDR1 is SGHDT and CDR2 YYEEEE. This chain's CDR3 is CASILQGAVGIYGYTF. The CDR3 DNA is TGTGCCAGCATCCTACAAGGGGCCGTCGGTATCTATGGCTACACCTTC.

CDR3 in amino acids: CASSLVGVGTEAFF. The DNA of the CDR3 is TGTGCCAGCAGCTTGGTAGGGGTGGGCACTGAAGCTTTCTTT. The chain recombines TRBV5-6 with TRBJ1-1, with D perhaps matching TRBD1 (5 bases). V lost 0 bases, J lost 4 bases, and 10 bases lay in between. This CDR3 comprises 14 residues. Germline CDR1 and CDR2: SGHDT and YYEEEE.

This chain connects TRBV27 to TRBJ1-1; 7 bases match TRBD1. There are 17 residues in the CDR3. The J segment lost 0 bases and the V segment lost 6 bases, leaving 13 bases of the junction unmatched. Germline CDR1 and CDR2: MNHEY and SMNVEV (reference sequence). This CDR3 is CASSDSVRGRLNTEAFF. CDR3 DNA sequence: TGTGCCAGCAGCGACTCCGTGAGGGGGCGGCTGAACACTGAAGCTTTCTTT.

This clone was counted between two and nine times. The rearrangement joins TRBV2 to TRBJ1-1; D is unresolved. The CDR3 has 13 residues. Germline values: CDR1 SNHLY, CDR2 FYNNEI. Trimming took 2 bases from V and 2 from J, leaving 6 bases between them. In nucleotides, the CDR3 is TGTGCCAGCAGTGAAACTCGCAACACTGAAGCTTTCTTT. It specifies CASSETRNTEAFF.

V is TRBV6-4 and J is TRBJ2-5; D unresolved. Between the trimmed V and J ends, which lost 3 bases and 13 bases, there was a span of 15 bases. This CDR3 comprises 12 residues. Germline V gene lookup returns CDR1 MRHNA and CDR2 SNTAGT. The DNA of the CDR3 is TGTGCCAGCAGTGAAGGTGGGCCGCCACCGTACTTC. Translating gives CASSEGGPPPYF.